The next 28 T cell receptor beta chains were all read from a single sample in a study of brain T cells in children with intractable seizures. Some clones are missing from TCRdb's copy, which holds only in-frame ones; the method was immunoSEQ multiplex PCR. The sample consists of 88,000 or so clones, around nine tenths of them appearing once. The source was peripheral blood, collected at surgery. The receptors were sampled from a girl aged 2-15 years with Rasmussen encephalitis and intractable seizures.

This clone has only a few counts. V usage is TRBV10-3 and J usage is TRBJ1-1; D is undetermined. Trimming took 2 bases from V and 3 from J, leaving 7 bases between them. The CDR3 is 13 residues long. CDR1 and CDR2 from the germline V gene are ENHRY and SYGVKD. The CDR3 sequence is CAISEAGYTEAFF. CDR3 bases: TGTGCCATCAGTGAGGCAGGCTACACTGAAGCTTTCTTT.

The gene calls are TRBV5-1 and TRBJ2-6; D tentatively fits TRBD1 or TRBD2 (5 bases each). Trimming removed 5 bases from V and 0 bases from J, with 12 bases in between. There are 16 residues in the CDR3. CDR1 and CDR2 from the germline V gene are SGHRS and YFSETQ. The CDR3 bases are TGCGCCAGCAGTACCGGGACCTCCTCTGGGGCCAACGTCCTGACTTTC. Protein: CASSTGTSSGANVLTF.

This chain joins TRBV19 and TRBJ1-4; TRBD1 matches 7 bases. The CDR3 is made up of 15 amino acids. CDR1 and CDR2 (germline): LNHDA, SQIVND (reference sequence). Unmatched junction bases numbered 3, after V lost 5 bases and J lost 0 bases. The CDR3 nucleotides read TGTGCCAGTAGTGTCGGGACAGCAACTAATGAAAAACTGTTTTTT. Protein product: CASSVGTATNEKLFF.

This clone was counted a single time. CDR3 sequence reads: CASSLSGGNTEAFF. CDR3 DNA: TGTGCCAGCAGCTTATCAGGGGGGAACACTGAAGCTTTCTTT. J is TRBJ1-1 and V is TRBV7-9; TRBD1 agrees at 7 bases. Germline V CDR1 and CDR2: SEHNR, FQNEAQ (reference sequence). The CDR3 is 14 amino acids. After removal of 2 bases from V and 1 base from J, the junction contained 1 base not matched to a gene.

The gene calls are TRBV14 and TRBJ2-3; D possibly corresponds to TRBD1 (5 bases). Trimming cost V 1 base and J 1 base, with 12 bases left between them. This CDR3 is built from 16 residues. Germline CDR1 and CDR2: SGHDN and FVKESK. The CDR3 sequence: CASSQGTTVGTDTQYF. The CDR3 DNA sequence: TGTGCCAGCAGCCAAGGAACGACAGTCGGCACAGATACGCAGTATTTT. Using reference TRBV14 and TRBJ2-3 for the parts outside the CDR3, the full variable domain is EAGVTQFPSHSVIEKGQTVTLRCDPISGHDNLYWYRRVMGKEIKFLLHFVKESKQDESGMPNNRFLAERTGGTYSTLKVQPAELEDSGVYFCASSQGTTVGTDTQYFGPGTRLTVL.

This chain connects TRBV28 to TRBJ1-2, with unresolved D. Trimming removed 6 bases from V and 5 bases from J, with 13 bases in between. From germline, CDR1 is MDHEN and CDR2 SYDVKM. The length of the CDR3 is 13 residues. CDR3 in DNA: TGTGCCAGCAGCCCCGGGTCCGATTATGGCTACACCTTC. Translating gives CASSPGSDYGYTF.

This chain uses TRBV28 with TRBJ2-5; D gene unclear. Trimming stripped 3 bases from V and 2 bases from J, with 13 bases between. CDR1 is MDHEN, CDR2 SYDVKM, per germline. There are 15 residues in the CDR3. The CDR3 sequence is CASSFGWVAQETQYF. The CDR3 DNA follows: TGTGCCAGCAGTTTTGGATGGGTGGCACAAGAGACCCAGTACTTC.

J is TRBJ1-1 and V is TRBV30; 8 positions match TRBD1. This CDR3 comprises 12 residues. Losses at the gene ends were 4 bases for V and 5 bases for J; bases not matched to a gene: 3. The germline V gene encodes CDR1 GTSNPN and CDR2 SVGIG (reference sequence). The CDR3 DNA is TGTGCCTGGACAGGGGGCTGGACTGAAGCTTTCTTT. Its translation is CAWTGGWTEAFF.

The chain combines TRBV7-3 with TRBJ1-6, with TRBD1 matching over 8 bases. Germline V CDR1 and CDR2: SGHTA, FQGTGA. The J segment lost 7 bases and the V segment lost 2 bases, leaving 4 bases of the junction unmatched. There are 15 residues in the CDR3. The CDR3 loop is CASSLRGTGNSPLHF. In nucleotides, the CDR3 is TGTGCCAGCAGCTTACGCGGGACAGGCAATTCACCCCTCCACTTT.

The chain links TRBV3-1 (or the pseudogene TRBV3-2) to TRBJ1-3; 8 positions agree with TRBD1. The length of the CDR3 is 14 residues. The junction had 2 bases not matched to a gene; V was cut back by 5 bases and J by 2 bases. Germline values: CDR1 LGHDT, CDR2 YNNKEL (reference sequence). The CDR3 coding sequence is TGTGCCAGCAGCATACAGGGGGCTGGAAACACCATATATTTT. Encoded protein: CASSIQGAGNTIYF.

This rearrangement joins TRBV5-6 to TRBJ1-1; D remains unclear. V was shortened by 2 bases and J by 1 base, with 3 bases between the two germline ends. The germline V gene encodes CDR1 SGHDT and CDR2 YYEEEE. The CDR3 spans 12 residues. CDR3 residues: CASSLRNTEAFF. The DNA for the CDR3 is TGTGCCAGCAGCTTAAGGAACACTGAAGCTTTCTTT.

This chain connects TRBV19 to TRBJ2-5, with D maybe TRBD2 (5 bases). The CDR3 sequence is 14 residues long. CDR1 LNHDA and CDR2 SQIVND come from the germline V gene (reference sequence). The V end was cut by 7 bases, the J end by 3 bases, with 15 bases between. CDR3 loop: CASIFWGVKETQYF. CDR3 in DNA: TGTGCCAGTATTTTTTGGGGAGTGAAAGAGACCCAGTACTTC. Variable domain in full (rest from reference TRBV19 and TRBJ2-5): DGGITQSPKYLFRKEGQNVTLSCEQNLNHDAMYWYRQDPGQGLRLIYYSQIVNDFQKGDIAEGYSVSREKKESFPLTVTSAQKNPTAFYLCASIFWGVKETQYFGPGTRLLVL.

In DNA form, the CDR3 reads TGTGCCAGCAGCCAAGATCAGAAGACAGGGGTAGGTGAAGCTTTCTTT. This translates into CASSQDQKTGVGEAFF. The V and J genes are TRBV3-1 (or the pseudogene TRBV3-2) and TRBJ1-1, with 8 bases matching TRBD1. With 0 bases clipped from V and 7 bases from J, the junction kept 10 bases outside the gene matches. Germline V gives CDR1 LGHDT, CDR2 YNNKEL (reference sequence). CDR3 length equals 16 residues.

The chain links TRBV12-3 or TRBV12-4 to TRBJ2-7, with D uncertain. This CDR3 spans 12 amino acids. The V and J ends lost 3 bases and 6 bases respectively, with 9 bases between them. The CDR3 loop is CASSFYRGEQYF. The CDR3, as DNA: TGTGCCAGCAGTTTTTACAGAGGCGAGCAGTACTTC.

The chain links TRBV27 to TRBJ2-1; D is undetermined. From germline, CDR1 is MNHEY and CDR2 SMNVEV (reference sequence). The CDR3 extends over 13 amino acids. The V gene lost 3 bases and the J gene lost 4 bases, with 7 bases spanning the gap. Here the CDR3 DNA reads TGTGCCAGCAGTTTCGATCTATACAATGAGCAGTTCTTC. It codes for CASSFDLYNEQFF.

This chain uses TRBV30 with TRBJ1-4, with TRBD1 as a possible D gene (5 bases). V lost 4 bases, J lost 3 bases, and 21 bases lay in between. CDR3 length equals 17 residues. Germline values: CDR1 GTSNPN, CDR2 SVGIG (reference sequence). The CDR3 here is CAWMKGAGSTANEKLFF. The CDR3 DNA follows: TGTGCCTGGATGAAAGGGGCAGGGAGTACAGCTAATGAAAAACTGTTTTTT.

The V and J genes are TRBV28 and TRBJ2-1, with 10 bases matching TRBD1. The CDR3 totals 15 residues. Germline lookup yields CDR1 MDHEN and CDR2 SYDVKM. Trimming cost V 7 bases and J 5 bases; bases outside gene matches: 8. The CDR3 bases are TGTGCCAGCAAAAGCCGGGACAGGGGCAACAATGAGCAGTTCTTC. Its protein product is CASKSRDRGNNEQFF. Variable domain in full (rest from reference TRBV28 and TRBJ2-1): DVKVTQSSRYLVKRTGEKVFLECVQDMDHENMFWYRQDPGLGLRLIYFSYDVKMKEKGDIPEGYSVSREKKERFSLILESASTNQTSMYLCASKSRDRGNNEQFFGPGTRLTVL.

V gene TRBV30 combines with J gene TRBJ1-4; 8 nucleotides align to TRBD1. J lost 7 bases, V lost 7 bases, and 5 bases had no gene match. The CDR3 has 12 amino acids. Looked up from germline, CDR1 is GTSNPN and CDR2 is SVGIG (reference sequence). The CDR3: CASGQGGEKLFF. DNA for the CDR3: TGTGCCTCTGGACAGGGCGGTGAAAAACTGTTTTTT. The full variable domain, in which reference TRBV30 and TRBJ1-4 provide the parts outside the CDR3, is SQTIHQWPATLVQPVGSPLSLECTVEGTSNPNLYWYRQAAGRGLQLLFYSVGIGQISSEVPQNLSASRPQDRQFILSSKKLLLSDSGFYLCASGQGGEKLFFGSGTQLSVL.

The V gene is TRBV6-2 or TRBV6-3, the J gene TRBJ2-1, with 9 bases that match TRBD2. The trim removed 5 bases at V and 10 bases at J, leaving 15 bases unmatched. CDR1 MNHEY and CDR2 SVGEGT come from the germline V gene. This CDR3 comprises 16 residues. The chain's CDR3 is CASSRNPSGKPLEQFF. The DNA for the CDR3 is TGTGCCAGCAGTCGCAACCCTAGCGGGAAGCCGCTGGAGCAGTTCTTC.

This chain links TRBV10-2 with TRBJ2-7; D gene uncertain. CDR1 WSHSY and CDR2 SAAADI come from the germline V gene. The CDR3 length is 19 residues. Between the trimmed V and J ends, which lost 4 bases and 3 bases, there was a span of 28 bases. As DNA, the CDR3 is TGCGCCAGCAGTGGATTCGGTGATCCTATTAAATACTTGTACTACGAGCAGTACTTC. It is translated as CASSGFGDPIKYLYYEQYF.

The CDR3 DNA sequence: TGCGCCAGCAGGAACACCGGGGAGCTGTTTTTT. Translating gives CASRNTGELFF. The rearrangement joins TRBV5-1 to TRBJ2-2; D gene ambiguous. Germline assignment: CDR1 SGHRS and CDR2 YFSETQ. This CDR3 is 11 amino acids long. The V and J ends lost 5 bases and 1 base respectively, with 0 bases between them.

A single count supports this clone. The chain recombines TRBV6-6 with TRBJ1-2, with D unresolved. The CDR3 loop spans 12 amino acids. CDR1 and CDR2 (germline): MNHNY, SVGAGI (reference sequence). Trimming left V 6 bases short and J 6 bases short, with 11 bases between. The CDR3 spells CASRSSTDGYTF. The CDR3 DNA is TGTGCCAGCAGATCCTCAACCGATGGCTACACCTTC.

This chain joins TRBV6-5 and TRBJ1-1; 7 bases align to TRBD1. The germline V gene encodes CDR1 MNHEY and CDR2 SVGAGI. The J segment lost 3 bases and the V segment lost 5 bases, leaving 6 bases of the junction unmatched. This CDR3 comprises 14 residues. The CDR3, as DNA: TGTGCCAGCAGTAAGACAGGGCGATACACTGAAGCTTTCTTT. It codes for CASSKTGRYTEAFF.

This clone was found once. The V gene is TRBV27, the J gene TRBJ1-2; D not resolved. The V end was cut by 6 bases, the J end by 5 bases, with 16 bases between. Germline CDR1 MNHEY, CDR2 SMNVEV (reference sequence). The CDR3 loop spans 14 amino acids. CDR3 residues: CASRKGGHLYGYTF. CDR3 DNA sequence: TGTGCCAGCAGGAAGGGAGGGCATCTATATGGCTACACCTTC.

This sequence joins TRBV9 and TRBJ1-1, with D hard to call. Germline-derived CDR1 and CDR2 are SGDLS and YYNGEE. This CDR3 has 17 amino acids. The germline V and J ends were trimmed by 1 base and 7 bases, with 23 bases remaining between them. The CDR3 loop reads CASSVSQVLWLTHEAFF. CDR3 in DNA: TGTGCCAGCAGCGTATCCCAGGTCTTGTGGCTGACCCATGAAGCTTTCTTT.

Written as DNA, the CDR3 is TGTGCCAGCAGTTACCGGGACAGAAATTCACCCCTCCACTTT. This encodes CASSYRDRNSPLHF. The chain is built from TRBV6-2 or TRBV6-3 and TRBJ1-6; 7 positions agree with TRBD1. In germline, CDR1 is MNHEY, CDR2 SVGEGT. This CDR3 contains 14 residues. J gave up 7 bases and V 2 bases, and 2 bases lay outside the gene matches.

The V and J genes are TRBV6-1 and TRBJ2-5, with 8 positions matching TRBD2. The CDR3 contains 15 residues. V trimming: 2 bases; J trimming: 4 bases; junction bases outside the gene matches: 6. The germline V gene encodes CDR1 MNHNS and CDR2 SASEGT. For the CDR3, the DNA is TGTGCCAGCAGTGAACCCCTTCTAGCGGGAGAGACCCAGTACTTC. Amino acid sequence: CASSEPLLAGETQYF.

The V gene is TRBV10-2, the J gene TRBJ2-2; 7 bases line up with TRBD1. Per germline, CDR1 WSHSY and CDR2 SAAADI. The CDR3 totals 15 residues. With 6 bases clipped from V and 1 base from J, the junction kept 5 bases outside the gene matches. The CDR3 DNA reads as TGCGCCAGCAGGACAAGGACAGGGAACACCGGGGAGCTGTTTTTT. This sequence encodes CASRTRTGNTGELFF.